Presented here are 22 T cell receptor beta chains from one specimen sequenced in a study of beta chain features in type 1 diabetes. The study reverse transcribed the entire isolated RNA, so it sequenced expressed TCRB transcripts. Profiling relied on immunoSEQ multiplex PCR, and the TCRdb table lists in-frame clones only, not all of them. The repertoire holds 150,000 or so clones, with nearly 9.5% as singletons. Specimen: central memory CD4+ T cells from blood. These receptors were obtained from a man between 18 and 35 years old in good health.

The chain uses TRBV6-5 and TRBJ2-1; unclear D gene. The CDR3 loop spans 13 amino acids. V was clipped by 3 bases and J by 3 bases, with 6 bases between them. Germline CDR1 and CDR2: MNHEY and SVGAGI. The CDR3 is CASSYRVYNEQFF. CDR3 in DNA: TGTGCCAGCAGTTATCGGGTCTACAATGAGCAGTTCTTC.

The genes are TRBV5-1 and TRBJ2-5, with unresolved D. V shed 0 bases and J shed 1 base, with 4 bases lying between them. Germline CDR1 and CDR2: SGHRS and YFSETQ. The CDR3 spans 13 residues. CDR3 DNA: TGCGCCAGCAGCTTGGGGGCCCAAGAGACCCAGTACTTC. Its translation is CASSLGAQETQYF.

V gene TRBV30 combines with J gene TRBJ2-1, with 10 bases that match TRBD2. CDR1 and CDR2 from the germline V gene are GTSNPN and SVGIG (reference sequence). J lost 5 bases, V lost 0 bases, and 4 bases had no gene match. The CDR3 contains 15 residues. The CDR3 DNA sequence: TGTGCCTGGAGTGTGCAAGGACTAGCGGACAATGAGCAGTTCTTC. Encoded protein: CAWSVQGLADNEQFF.

This clone was detected only a few times. This chain links TRBV30 with TRBJ2-5, with D possibly being TRBD1 (6 bases). The end of the DNA is better explained by TRBJ2-7, so the J call may be wrong. The CDR3 runs to 12 residues. From germline, CDR1 is GTSNPN and CDR2 SVGIG (reference sequence). CDR3 DNA sequence: TGTGCCTGGAGCATACAGGGTTACGAGCAGTACTTC. Amino acid sequence: CAWSIQGYEQYF.

The V gene is TRBV7-9, the J gene TRBJ2-5; D unclear. CDR1 and CDR2 from the germline V gene are SEHNR and FQNEAQ (reference sequence). The V end was cut by 5 bases, the J end by 5 bases, with 15 bases between. The CDR3 is 14 amino acids. The CDR3 sequence: CASSPRDLQETQYF. For the CDR3, the DNA is TGTGCCAGCAGCCCACGTGATCTACAGGAGACCCAGTACTTC.

J is TRBJ1-4 and V is TRBV2; a possible D gene is TRBD1 (5 bases). The germline V gene has CDR1 SNHLY and CDR2 FYNNEI. Trimming pared 8 bases from V and 3 bases from J, leaving 7 bases between. The CDR3 is made up of 12 amino acids. Here the CDR3 DNA reads TGTGCCAGCCGACAGTCTAATGAAAAACTGTTTTTT. This codes for CASRQSNEKLFF. Full variable domain (rest looked up from reference TRBV2 and TRBJ1-4): EPEVTQTPSHQVTQMGQEVILRCVPISNHLYFYWYRQILGQKVEFLVSFYNNEISEKSEIFDDQFSVERPDGSNFTLKIRSTKLEDSAMYFCASRQSNEKLFFGSGTQLSVL.

This clone was seen a handful of times. The chain joins TRBV5-1 to TRBJ2-1, with 13 bases identical to TRBD2. With V trimmed by 2 bases and J by 3 bases, 5 bases remained unmatched. The CDR3 totals 17 residues. The germline CDR1 and CDR2 sequences are SGHRS and YFSETQ. The CDR3 DNA sequence: TGCGCCAGCAGCTTTACTAGCGGGGGGGAGAGCTACAATGAGCAGTTCTTC. Its protein product is CASSFTSGGESYNEQFF.

This chain uses TRBV25-1 with TRBJ2-1, with D perhaps matching TRBD2 (6 bases). With 3 bases removed from V and 3 bases from J, the gap between germline ends came to 15 bases. This CDR3 comprises 16 residues. From germline, CDR1 is MGHDK and CDR2 SYGVNS. The CDR3 loop is CASSDTTSSFYNEQFF. Written as DNA, the CDR3 is TGTGCCAGCAGTGACACGACTAGTAGTTTCTACAATGAGCAGTTCTTC.

This clone showed up just a few times. This chain uses TRBV30 with TRBJ2-2, with 12 nucleotides matching TRBD1. The germline CDR1 and CDR2 sequences are GTSNPN and SVGIG (reference sequence). The length of the CDR3 is 15 residues. Unmatched junction bases numbered 3, after V lost 3 bases and J lost 4 bases. The CDR3 bases are TGTGCCTGGAGGGGACAGGGGGCCGTCACCGGGGAGCTGTTTTTT. Its translation: CAWRGQGAVTGELFF. Using reference TRBV30 and TRBJ2-2 for the parts outside the CDR3, the full variable domain is SQTIHQWPATLVQPVGSPLSLECTVEGTSNPNLYWYRQAAGRGLQLLFYSVGIGQISSEVPQNLSASRPQDRQFILSSKKLLLSDSGFYLCAWRGQGAVTGELFFGEGSRLTVL.

This clone was counted many times. This chain connects TRBV10-3 to TRBJ2-3; possibly TRBD2 for D (5 bases). The CDR3 spans 14 residues. Trimming removed 6 bases from V and 4 bases from J, with 14 bases in between. In germline, CDR1 is ENHRY, CDR2 SYGVKD. The CDR3 reads CAISLGGMSDTQYF. The CDR3, as DNA: TGTGCCATCAGCCTAGGAGGCATGTCAGATACGCAGTATTTT.

In the case of this clone: Other DNA sequences within the sample encode an identical CDR3. The rearrangement joins TRBV4-1 to TRBJ1-2; TRBD1 agrees at 7 bases. V trimming: 0 bases; J trimming: 1 base; junction bases outside the gene matches: 2. CDR1 MGHRA and CDR2 YSYEKL come from the germline V gene. This CDR3 spans 15 amino acids. CDR3 protein: CASSQDPGGNYGYTF. The CDR3 nucleotides are TGCGCCAGCAGCCAAGATCCAGGGGGTAACTATGGCTACACCTTC.

This clone has only a few counts. The genes are TRBV30 and TRBJ1-6; 11 bases fit TRBD1. CDR1 is GTSNPN and CDR2 is SVGIG in the germline V gene (reference sequence). V was pared by 3 bases and J by 5 bases, with 3 bases of the junction left unmatched. The CDR3 length is 15 residues. CDR3 sequence reads: CAWRRDRGNNSPLHF. Written as DNA, the CDR3 is TGTGCCTGGAGACGGGACAGGGGGAATAATTCACCCCTCCACTTT. Drawing the rest from reference TRBV30 and TRBJ1-6, the complete variable domain is SQTIHQWPATLVQPVGSPLSLECTVEGTSNPNLYWYRQAAGRGLQLLFYSVGIGQISSEVPQNLSASRPQDRQFILSSKKLLLSDSGFYLCAWRRDRGNNSPLHFGNGTRLTVT.

This clone was seen more than once but under ten times. The chain has TRBV6-6 and TRBJ2-7; 7 positions match TRBD1. Germline trimming cut 2 bases from V and 2 bases from J; bases unmatched to any gene: 3. Per germline, CDR1 MNHNY and CDR2 SVGAGI (reference sequence). The CDR3 sequence is 14 residues long. The DNA for the CDR3 is TGTGCCAGCAGTTACGAACAGGGGACCTACGAGCAGTACTTC. Protein product: CASSYEQGTYEQYF.

V is TRBV6-1 and J is TRBJ2-1; 8 nucleotides align to TRBD1. The trim removed 6 bases at V and 6 bases at J, leaving 7 bases unmatched. The germline gives CDR1 MNHNS, CDR2 SASEGT. The CDR3 sequence is 14 residues long. CDR3 DNA sequence: TGTGCCAGCAGGTGGGCAGGGGGCTCCAATGAGCAGTTCTTC. This sequence encodes CASRWAGGSNEQFF.

The chain joins TRBV7-9 to TRBJ2-4, with a tentative D call TRBD2 (6 bases). This CDR3 is built from 14 residues. Trimming shortened V by 7 bases and J by 5 bases, and 15 bases separated the two germline ends. Germline V lookup: CDR1 SEHNR, CDR2 FQNEAQ (reference sequence). The CDR3 sequence is CASTFAGNENIQYF. The CDR3 DNA follows: TGTGCCAGCACATTTGCGGGGAACGAAAACATTCAGTACTTC.

This clone has a handful of counts. This chain joins TRBV19 and TRBJ2-7; 10 positions agree with TRBD1. The CDR3 loop spans 16 amino acids. Germline trimming cut 3 bases from V and 2 bases from J; bases unmatched to any gene: 7. From germline, CDR1 is LNHDA and CDR2 SQIVND (reference sequence). CDR3 nucleotide sequence: TGTGCCAGTAGTATCAAGACAGGGGGCGTCCCCTACGAGCAGTACTTC. Its translation: CASSIKTGGVPYEQYF.

The chain combines TRBV5-4 with TRBJ2-4, with 7 bases identical to TRBD2. V shed 0 bases and J 1 base; nucleotides not matched to a gene: 1. The CDR3 length is 15 residues. CDR1 and CDR2 (germline): SGHNT, YYREEE (reference sequence). This CDR3 reads CASSLDGGAKNIQYF. CDR3 nucleotide sequence: TGTGCCAGCAGCTTGGACGGGGGGGCCAAAAACATTCAGTACTTC.

The rearrangement uses TRBV28 and TRBJ2-5; TRBD2 might be the D (6 bases). The CDR3 loop spans 14 amino acids. Germline V CDR1 and CDR2: MDHEN, SYDVKM. The germline V and J ends were trimmed by 6 bases and 6 bases, with 17 bases remaining between them. CDR3 bases: TGTGCCAGCAGCGGGGGTCCAGGGAGACAGACCCAGTACTTC. Protein sequence: CASSGGPGRQTQYF.

The J gene is TRBJ2-5, the V gene TRBV7-2; no clear D gene. The CDR3 covers 13 residues. CDR1 SGHTA and CDR2 FQGNSA come from the germline V gene. The V end was cut by 3 bases, the J end by 5 bases, with 10 bases between. In nucleotides, the CDR3 is TGTGCCAGCAGCTTCCCCCCGCGGGAGACCCAGTACTTC. It translates to CASSFPPRETQYF.

In its sample, this clone was seen a few times. The rearrangement links TRBV9 to TRBJ2-2, with 8 positions matching TRBD2. Germline values: CDR1 SGDLS, CDR2 YYNGEE. V lost 4 bases to trimming and J lost 2 bases; unmatched junction nucleotides: 7. The CDR3 consists of 16 residues. The CDR3 spells CASSPRGGLNTGELFF. CDR3 sequence (DNA): TGTGCCAGCAGCCCTCGGGGGGGGCTTAACACCGGGGAGCTGTTTTTT.

This clone was seen a handful of times. The genes are TRBV5-4 and TRBJ2-7, with 9 bases that match TRBD1. The junction had 4 bases not matched to a gene; V was cut back by 1 base and J by 5 bases. The CDR3 consists of 14 residues. Germline-derived CDR1 and CDR2 are SGHNT and YYREEE (reference sequence). CDR3 loop: CASSLPGTGHEQYF. CDR3 coding DNA: TGTGCCAGCAGCTTGCCCGGGACAGGGCACGAGCAGTACTTC.

This clone was seen a few times. This chain uses TRBV27 with TRBJ2-7, with 8 bases aligning to TRBD1. Germline V CDR1 and CDR2: MNHEY, SMNVEV (reference sequence). This CDR3 is 15 amino acids long. With V trimmed by 5 bases and J by 3 bases, 9 bases remained unmatched. The CDR3 DNA reads as TGTGCCAGCAGTCGGCGGGGACAGGAAGACTACGAGCAGTACTTC. Amino acid sequence: CASSRRGQEDYEQYF.